This record concerns one T cell receptor beta chain sequence. Its specificity is not known. Germline CDR1 reads DFQATT; CDR2 reads SNEGSKA (reference sequence). The CDR3 has 15 residues. J lost 4 bases, V lost 4 bases, and 5 bases had no gene match. This sample was taken from a study of T cells after yellow fever vaccination. The study's findings and limits: A large majority of primary-vaccination clones showed up again after the booster (roughly 95% CD4, 75% to 90% CD8). A weaker but faster secondary response was observed, peaking on day 5 versus 15.

UMIs and a universal primer site were added when TCR cDNA was made by 5'RACE template switching. Each CDR3 protein gets one entry after TCRdb re-called the 5' RACE reads with MiXCR. Of 400,000 or so distinct CDR3 sequences listed, 9.5% to 13% are singletons. The specimen comprised PBMCs, sampled on the day of the first yellow fever vaccination. This clonotype originated in a man aged 18 to 30 who received the YFV17D yellow fever vaccine. This sequence joins TRBV20-1 and TRBJ2-2; TRBD2 aligns across 11 bases. Here the CDR3 DNA reads TGCAGTGCTACTAGCGGGGGGACCTTCACCGGGGAGCTGTTTTTT. Amino acids: CSATSGGTFTGELFF.